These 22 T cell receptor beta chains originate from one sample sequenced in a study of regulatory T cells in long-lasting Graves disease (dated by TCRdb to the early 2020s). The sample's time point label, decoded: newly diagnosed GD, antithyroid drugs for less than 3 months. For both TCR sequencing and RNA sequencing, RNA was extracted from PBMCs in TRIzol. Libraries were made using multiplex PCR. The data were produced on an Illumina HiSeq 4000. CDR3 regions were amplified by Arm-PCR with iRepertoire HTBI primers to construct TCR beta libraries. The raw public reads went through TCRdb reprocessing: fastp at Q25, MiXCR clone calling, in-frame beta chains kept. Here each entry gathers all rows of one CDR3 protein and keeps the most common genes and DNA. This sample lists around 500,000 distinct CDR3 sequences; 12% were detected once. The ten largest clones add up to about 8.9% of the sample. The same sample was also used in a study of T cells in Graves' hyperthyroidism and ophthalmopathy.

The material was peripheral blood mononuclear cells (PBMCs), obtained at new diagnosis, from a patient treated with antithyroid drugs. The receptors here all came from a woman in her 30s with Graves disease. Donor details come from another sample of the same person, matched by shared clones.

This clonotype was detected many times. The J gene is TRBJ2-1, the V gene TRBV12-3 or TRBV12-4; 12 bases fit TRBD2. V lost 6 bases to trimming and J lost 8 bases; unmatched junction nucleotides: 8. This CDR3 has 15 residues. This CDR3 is CASSLWTSGKDEQFF. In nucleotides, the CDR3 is TGTGCCAGCAGCCTCTGGACTAGCGGGAAGGATGAGCAGTTCTTC.

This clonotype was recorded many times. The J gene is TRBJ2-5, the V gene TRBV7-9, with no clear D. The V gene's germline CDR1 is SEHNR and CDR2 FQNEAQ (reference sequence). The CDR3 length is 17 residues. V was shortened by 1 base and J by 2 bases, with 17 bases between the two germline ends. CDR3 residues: CASSLDTAAELQETQYF. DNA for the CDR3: TGTGCCAGCAGCTTAGATACTGCGGCGGAGCTACAAGAGACCCAGTACTTC.

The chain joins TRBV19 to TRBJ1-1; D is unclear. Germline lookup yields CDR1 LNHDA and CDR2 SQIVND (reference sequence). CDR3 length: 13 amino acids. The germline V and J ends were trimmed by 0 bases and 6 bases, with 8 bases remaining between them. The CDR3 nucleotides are TGTGCCAGTAGTATAGAACCCATGGCTGAAGCTTTCTTT. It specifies CASSIEPMAEAFF.

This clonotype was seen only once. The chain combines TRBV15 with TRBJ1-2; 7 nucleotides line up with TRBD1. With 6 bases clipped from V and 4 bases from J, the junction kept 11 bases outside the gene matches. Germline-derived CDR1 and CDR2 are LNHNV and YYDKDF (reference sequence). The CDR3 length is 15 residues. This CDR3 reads CATRGLRGPSYGYTF. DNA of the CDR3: TGTGCCACCAGGGGTCTTAGGGGGCCCAGCTATGGCTACACCTTC.

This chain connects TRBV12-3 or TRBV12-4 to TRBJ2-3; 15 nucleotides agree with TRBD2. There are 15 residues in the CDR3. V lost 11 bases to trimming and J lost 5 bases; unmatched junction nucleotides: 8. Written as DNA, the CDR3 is TGTGCCGTATGGGGACTAGCGGGAGGTCGAGATACGCAGTATTTT. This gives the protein CAVWGLAGGRDTQYF.

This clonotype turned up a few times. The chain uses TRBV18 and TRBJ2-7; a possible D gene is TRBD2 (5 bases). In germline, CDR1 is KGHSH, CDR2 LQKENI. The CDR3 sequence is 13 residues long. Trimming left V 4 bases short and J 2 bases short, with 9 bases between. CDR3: CASSQYGTYEQYF. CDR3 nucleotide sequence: TGTGCCAGCTCACAATACGGGACCTACGAGCAGTACTTC.

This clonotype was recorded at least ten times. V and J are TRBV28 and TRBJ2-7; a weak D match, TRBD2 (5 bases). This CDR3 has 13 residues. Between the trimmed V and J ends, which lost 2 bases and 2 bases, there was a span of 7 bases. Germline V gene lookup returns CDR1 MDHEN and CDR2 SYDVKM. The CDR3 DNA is TGTGCCAGCAGTTTAGGACTCACCTACGAGCAGTACTTC. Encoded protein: CASSLGLTYEQYF.

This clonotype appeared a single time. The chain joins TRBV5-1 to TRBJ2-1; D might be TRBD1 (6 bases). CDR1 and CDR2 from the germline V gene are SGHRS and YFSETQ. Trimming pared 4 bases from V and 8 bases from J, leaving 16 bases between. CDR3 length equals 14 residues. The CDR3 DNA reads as TGCGCCAGCAGCGCTTCAGGGGCTGGAGATGAGCAGTTCTTC. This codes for CASSASGAGDEQFF.

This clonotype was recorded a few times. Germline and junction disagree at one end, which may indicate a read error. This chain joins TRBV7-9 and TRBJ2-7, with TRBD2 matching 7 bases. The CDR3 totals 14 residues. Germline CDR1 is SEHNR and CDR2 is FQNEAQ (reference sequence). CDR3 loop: CASSPGGSSYGQYF. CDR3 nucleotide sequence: TGTGCCAGCAGCCCCGGGGGGAGCTCCTACGGGCAGTACTTC.

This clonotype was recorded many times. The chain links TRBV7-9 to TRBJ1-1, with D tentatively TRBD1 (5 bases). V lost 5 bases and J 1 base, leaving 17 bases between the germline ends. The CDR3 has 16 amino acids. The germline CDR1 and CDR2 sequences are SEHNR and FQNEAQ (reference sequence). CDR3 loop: CASSPRSRGGNTEAFF. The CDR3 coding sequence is TGTGCCAGCAGCCCCCGTAGTAGGGGAGGGAACACTGAAGCTTTCTTT.

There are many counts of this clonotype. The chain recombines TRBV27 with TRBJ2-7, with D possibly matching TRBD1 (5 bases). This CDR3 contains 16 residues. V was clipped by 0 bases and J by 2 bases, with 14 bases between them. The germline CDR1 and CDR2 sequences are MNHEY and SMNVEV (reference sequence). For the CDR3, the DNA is TGTGCCAGCAGTTTATCGTGGGGCGCCCGGGCCTACGAGCAGTACTTC. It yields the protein CASSLSWGARAYEQYF.

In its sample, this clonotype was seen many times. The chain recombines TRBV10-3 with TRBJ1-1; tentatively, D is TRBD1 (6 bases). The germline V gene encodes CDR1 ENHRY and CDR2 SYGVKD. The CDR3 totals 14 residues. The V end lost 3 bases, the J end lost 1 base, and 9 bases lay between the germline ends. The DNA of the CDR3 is TGTGCCATCAGTGATAGGACAGCGAACACTGAAGCTTTCTTT. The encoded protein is CAISDRTANTEAFF.

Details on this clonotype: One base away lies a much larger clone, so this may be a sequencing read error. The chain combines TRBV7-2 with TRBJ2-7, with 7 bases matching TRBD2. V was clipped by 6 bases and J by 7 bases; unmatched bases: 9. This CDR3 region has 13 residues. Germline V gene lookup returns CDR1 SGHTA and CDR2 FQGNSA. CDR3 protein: CTSREGGGREQYF. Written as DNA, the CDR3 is TGTACCAGCAGGGAAGGCGGGGGTAGAGAGCAGTACTTC.

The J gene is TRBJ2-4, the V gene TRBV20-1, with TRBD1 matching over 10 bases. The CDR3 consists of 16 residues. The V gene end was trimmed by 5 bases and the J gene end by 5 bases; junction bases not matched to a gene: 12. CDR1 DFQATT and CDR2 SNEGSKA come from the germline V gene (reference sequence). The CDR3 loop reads CSAPVPGQGLQNIQYF. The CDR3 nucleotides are TGCAGTGCTCCCGTCCCGGGACAGGGGCTTCAAAACATTCAGTACTTC.

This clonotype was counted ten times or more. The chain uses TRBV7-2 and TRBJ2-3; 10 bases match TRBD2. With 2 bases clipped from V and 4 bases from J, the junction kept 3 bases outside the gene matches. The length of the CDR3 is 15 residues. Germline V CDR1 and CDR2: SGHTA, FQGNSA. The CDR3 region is CASSLRSGRADTQYF. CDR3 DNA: TGTGCCAGCAGCTTAAGAAGCGGGAGGGCAGATACGCAGTATTTT.

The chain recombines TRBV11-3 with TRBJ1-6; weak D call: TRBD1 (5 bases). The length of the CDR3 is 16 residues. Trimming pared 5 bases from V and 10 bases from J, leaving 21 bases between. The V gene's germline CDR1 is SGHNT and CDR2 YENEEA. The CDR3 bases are TGTGCCAGCAGCCAAGGGGCAGGGAGCGCCGGATCACCCCTCCACTTT. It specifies CASSQGAGSAGSPLHF.

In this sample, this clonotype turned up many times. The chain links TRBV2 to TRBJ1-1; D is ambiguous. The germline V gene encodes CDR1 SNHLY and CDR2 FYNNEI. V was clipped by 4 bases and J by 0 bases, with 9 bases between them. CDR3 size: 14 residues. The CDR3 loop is CASSGPGMNTEAFF. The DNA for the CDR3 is TGTGCCAGCAGTGGCCCGGGGATGAACACTGAAGCTTTCTTT.

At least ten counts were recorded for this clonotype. The CDR3 protein is CASSAKGGPRETQYF. CDR3 coding DNA: TGTGCCAGCAGCGCCAAGGGGGGGCCCCGGGAGACCCAGTACTTC. The chain recombines TRBV7-3 with TRBJ2-5; the D gene is possibly TRBD2 (7 bases). V was cut by 5 bases and J by 5 bases, with 18 bases left in between. The CDR3 extends over 15 amino acids. CDR1 and CDR2 from the germline V gene are SGHTA and FQGTGA.

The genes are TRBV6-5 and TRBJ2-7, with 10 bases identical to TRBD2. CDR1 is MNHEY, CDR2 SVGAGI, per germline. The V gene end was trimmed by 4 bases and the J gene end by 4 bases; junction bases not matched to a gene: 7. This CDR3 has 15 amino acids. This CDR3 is CASSFSSGRTYEQYF. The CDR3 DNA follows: TGTGCCAGCAGTTTCTCTAGCGGGAGAACATACGAGCAGTACTTC.

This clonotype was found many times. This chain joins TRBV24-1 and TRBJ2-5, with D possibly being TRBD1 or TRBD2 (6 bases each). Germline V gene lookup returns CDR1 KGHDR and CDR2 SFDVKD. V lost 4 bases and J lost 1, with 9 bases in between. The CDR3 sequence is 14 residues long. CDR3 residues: CATSEGGLQETQYF. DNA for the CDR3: TGTGCCACCAGTGAAGGGGGACTCCAAGAGACCCAGTACTTC.

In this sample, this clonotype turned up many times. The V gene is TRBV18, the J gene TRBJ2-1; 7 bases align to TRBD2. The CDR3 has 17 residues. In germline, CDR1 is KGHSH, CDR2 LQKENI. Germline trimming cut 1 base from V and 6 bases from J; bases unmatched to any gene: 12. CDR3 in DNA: TGTGCCAGCTCACCACTCCGGGTCCCTGGGAGGGTCAATGAGCAGTTCTTC. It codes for CASSPLRVPGRVNEQFF.

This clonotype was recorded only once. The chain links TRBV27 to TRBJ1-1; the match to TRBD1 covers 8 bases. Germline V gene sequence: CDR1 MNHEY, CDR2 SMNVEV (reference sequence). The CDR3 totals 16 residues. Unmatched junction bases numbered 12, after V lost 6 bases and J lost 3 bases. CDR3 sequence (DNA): TGTGCCAGCAGAACCATAGCAGGGGGCGCCGACACTGAAGCTTTCTTT. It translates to CASRTIAGGADTEAFF.